A selection of T cell receptor beta chains follows, all from one sample in a study of shared clonotypes between healthy human individuals. Data came from immunoSEQ multiplex PCR; TCRdb stores just in-frame clones and leaves some out. The profile covers 2.3 million or so clones, with just over 90% appearing a single time and 0.3% to 0.4% taken by the ten largest. The sequenced sample was naive CD4+ T cells from PBMCs. Receptors originate from a man aged 18 to 30 in good health. Some clones in this sample may be carry-over from other donors' samples. Both conserved end residues are part of each CDR3. Each record gives: CDR3 DNA, CDR3 protein, clone size, D gene, V gene, J gene. A D gene is named only where the DNA matches it firmly. A row's size may be missing; if present it is once, few, many or a size class.

TGTGCCAGCAGCCATAGCGGGAGTACAGATACGCAGTATTTT	CASSHSGSTDTQYF	NA	TRBD2	TRBV11-3	TRBJ2-3
TGCGCCAGCAGTGACGGGACACGGCGGGGAGATACGCAGTATTTT	CASSDGTRRGDTQYF	few	NA	TRBV10-2	TRBJ2-3
TGTGCCAGCAGGACGGGACAGTGGGGTACGAATGAGCAGTTCTTC	CASRTGQWGTNEQFF	NA	TRBD1	TRBV6-5	TRBJ2-1
TGTGCCAGCAGCTTAGATCGGGCAGGGGAGATCTATGGCTACACCTTC	CASSLDRAGEIYGYTF	NA	NA	TRBV7-2	TRBJ1-2
TGTGCCAGCAGTGAAGCAGGGGTCCGGTACAATGAGCAGTTCTTC	CASSEAGVRYNEQFF	NA	NA	TRBV7-3	TRBJ2-1
TGTGCCAGCCAACAGGGATATAATTCACCCCTCCACTTT	CASQQGYNSPLHF	NA	NA	TRBV2	TRBJ1-6
TGTGCCAGCAGCCCCAAGGCAGGGGGCGGGGTTGCAACCAAAAACATTCAGTACTTC	CASSPKAGGGVATKNIQYF	NA	TRBD1	TRBV27	TRBJ2-4
TGTGCCAGCTCAGGGGGCGGGGTGACGAACATTCAGTACTTC	CASSGGGVTNIQYF	once	TRBD1	TRBV28	TRBJ2-4
TGTGCCAGCAGCGTAGAGGGGCTAGCCGAGACCCAGTACTTC	CASSVEGLAETQYF	NA	NA	TRBV9	TRBJ2-5
TGTGCCAGCAGCGTTAGCGGCACAGATACGCAGTATTTT	CASSVSGTDTQYF	NA	NA	TRBV7-9	TRBJ2-3
TGTGCCAGCAGCTTTAGGGGGGACTATGGCTACACCTTC	CASSFRGDYGYTF	NA	NA	TRBV7-2	TRBJ1-2
TGTGCCAGCACCCGGGCGGTAGGCCCCTACGAGCAGTACTTC	CASTRAVGPYEQYF	NA	NA	TRBV6-5	TRBJ2-7
TGTGCCAGCAGTTCCGAGGCTAGCGGGGTGCCGTGGACCCAGTACTTC	CASSSEASGVPWTQYF	NA	TRBD2	TRBV28	TRBJ2-5
TGTGCCAGCGTTCGGACCTCCTACGAGCAGTACTTC	CASVRTSYEQYF	once	NA	TRBV28	TRBJ2-7
TGTGCCAGCTCACCAAACGGGAGGGGTACAGATACGCAGTATTTT	CASSPNGRGTDTQYF	once	TRBD2	TRBV18	TRBJ2-3
TGCGCCAGCAGCCAAGATGAGGGGGCGAGATATAATTCACCCCTCCACTTT	CASSQDEGARYNSPLHF	NA	TRBD1	TRBV4-1	TRBJ1-6
TGCAGCGTTGAAGATTGGCAGGTCTCCTACAATGAGCAGTTCTTC	CSVEDWQVSYNEQFF	NA	NA	TRBV29-1	TRBJ2-1
TGTGCCAGCAGCAGACGATACAGGGATATCGGGGAGCTGTTTTTT	CASSRRYRDIGELFF	NA	NA	TRBV21-1	TRBJ2-2
TGTGCCAGCAGTGCCCGGGACACCCTTGAAGCTTTCTTT	CASSARDTLEAFF	NA	NA	TRBV28	TRBJ1-1
TGTGCCAGCAGCTTGGTCCTTAGCGGGACCTCCTCCTACGAGCAGTACTTC	CASSLVLSGTSSYEQYF	NA	TRBD2	TRBV28	TRBJ2-7
TGTGCCAGCAGTTTTGGACTAGCCCGAGGGACCTACAATGAGCAGTTCTTC	CASSFGLARGTYNEQFF	once	TRBD2	TRBV2	TRBJ2-1
TGTGCCAGCAGTCCGCGACTCACAGATACGCAGTATTTT	CASSPRLTDTQYF	NA	NA	TRBV7-3	TRBJ2-3
TGTGCCAGCAGTTCGGACATCTCCGGGGCCAACGTCCTGACTTTC	CASSSDISGANVLTF	NA	NA	TRBV28	TRBJ2-6
TGTGCCACCAGCGGATATGACACGATCTATGGCTACACCTTC	CATSGYDTIYGYTF	NA	NA	TRBV15	TRBJ1-2
TGCGCCAGCAGCCAAGGTTACTCCGTCGGTGAGCAGTTCTTC	CASSQGYSVGEQFF	once	NA	TRBV4-1	TRBJ2-1